This TCR beta chain emerged from a study of early T cells in non-severe SARS-CoV-2 infection. Study background: Sequenced bulk RNA came from whole blood that was unsorted, and chains were unpaired.

Study-level points and caveats: A preference for anti-spike CD8 responses marked VDJdb matching, which missed private and CD4 specificities.

At least ten counts were recorded for this clonotype. Its specificity is unknown. The CDR3 contains 13 residues. The germline V gene has CDR1 SEHNR and CDR2 FQNEAQ (reference sequence). The V and J ends lost 4 bases and 7 bases, in that order; junction bases with no gene match: 3. The protocol attached unique molecular identifiers to individual cDNA molecules. TCRdb re-analysed the 5' RACE reads in MiXCR, keeping a single row per CDR3 protein. The sample holds about 19,000 distinct CDR3 sequences; 4.2% are singletons and the top ten take 5.5% to 8.5%. Material for sequencing was whole blood. The J gene is TRBJ1-5, the V gene TRBV7-9; TRBD1 agrees at 8 bases. The sequence was obtained from an adult who was a healthcare worker with PCR-confirmed SARS-CoV-2 infection or an uninfected control (not recorded which). The CDR3 region has the DNA TGTGCCAGCAGCTCACAGGGGGAACAGCCCCAGCATTTT. As protein: CASSSQGEQPQHF.